These T cell receptor beta chains were read from a single sample in a study of control samples from healthy donors and cancer patients. Assay used: immunoSEQ multiplex PCR; TCRdb lists only in-frame clones, some missing. The sample yields about 83,000 clones, 91% seen once. Source material: blood. These receptors all stem from a man aged 45-60 years in good health. Each CDR3 is given with its conserved first and last residue. Each record gives: J gene, D gene, clone size, V gene, CDR3 protein, CDR3 DNA. D genes are given only for firm matches. Size tells how often a clone was seen (once, few, many) or the class of an expanded clone, and some rows leave it out.

>TRBJ1-2|NA|NA|TRBV4-3
CASSPPRVEFYGYTF
TGCGCCAGCAGCCCCCCCCGGGTGGAGTTCTATGGCTACACCTTC
>TRBJ2-3|NA|NA|TRBV2
CASSEGQNTDTQYF
TGTGCCAGCAGTGAAGGGCAGAACACAGATACGCAGTATTTT
>TRBJ2-3|NA|NA|TRBV11-3
CASSLGGDTQYF
TGTGCCAGCAGCTTAGGGGGAGATACGCAGTATTTT
>TRBJ2-1|NA|NA|TRBV14
CASSQQRGGRNEQFF
TGTGCCAGCAGCCAACAAAGAGGAGGAAGGAATGAGCAGTTCTTC
>TRBJ2-2|NA|few|TRBV7-2
CASSLSQTRTGELFF
TGTGCCAGCAGCTTAAGTCAGACCAGGACCGGGGAGCTGTTTTTT
>TRBJ2-3|NA|once|TRBV19
CASSLEGVSADTQYF
TGTGCCAGTAGTCTTGAGGGGGTTTCGGCGGATACGCAGTATTTT
>TRBJ2-1|TRBD2|once|TRBV9
CASSVERTRGLNEQFF
TGTGCCAGCAGCGTAGAAAGGACTAGAGGCCTCAATGAGCAGTTCTTC
>TRBJ2-7|NA|NA|TRBV12-5
CASGLETGPYEQYF
TGTGCTAGTGGCCTCGAGACAGGACCCTACGAGCAGTACTTC
>TRBJ2-7|TRBD1|NA|TRBV5-5
CASSFSIQGTYEQYF
TGTGCCAGCAGCTTCTCAATACAGGGGACCTACGAGCAGTACTTC
>TRBJ2-2|NA|NA|TRBV27
CASSPPLAGELFF
TGTGCCAGCAGTCCACCGTTGGCCGGGGAGCTGTTTTTT
>TRBJ2-7|TRBD1|NA|TRBV5-1
CASKSTVGQGYEQYF
TGCGCCAGCAAGTCGACTGTAGGACAGGGATACGAGCAGTACTTC
>TRBJ1-1|NA|NA|TRBV27
CASREWTKAEAFF
TGTGCCAGCAGAGAATGGACGAAGGCTGAAGCTTTCTTT
>TRBJ1-2|TRBD1|NA|TRBV5-1
CASSLDGQGFYGYTF
TGCGCCAGCAGCTTGGATGGACAGGGGTTCTATGGCTACACCTTC
>TRBJ2-3|TRBD2|NA|TRBV29-1
CSVPKVAGGSGDTQYF
TGCAGCGTCCCGAAGGTGGCGGGGGGATCGGGAGATACGCAGTATTTT
>TRBJ2-7|NA|NA|TRBV29-1
CSVGPAEYEQYF
TGCAGCGTTGGGCCTGCAGAGTACGAGCAGTACTTC
>TRBJ1-1|NA|NA|TRBV5-1
CASKKSNTEAFF
TGCGCCTCCAAAAAATCGAACACTGAAGCTTTCTTT
>TRBJ2-7|TRBD2|NA|TRBV5-3
CARSGLAGVQYF
TGTGCCAGAAGCGGGCTAGCGGGGGTGCAGTACTTC
>TRBJ1-3|TRBD1|NA|TRBV15
CATRGQGAHSGNTIYF
TGTGCCACCAGGGGACAGGGCGCCCACTCTGGAAACACCATATATTTT
>TRBJ2-5|NA|NA|TRBV19
CASSTQGGQTQYF
TGTGCCAGTAGTACGCAGGGCGGGCAGACCCAGTACTTC
>TRBJ2-7|NA|NA|TRBV14
CASSQLRAHEQYF
TGTGCCAGCAGCCAACTCAGGGCCCACGAGCAGTACTTC
>TRBJ1-2|NA|NA|TRBV4-1
CASSQVESRTGASGYTF
TGCGCCAGCAGCCAAGTGGAGTCCAGGACGGGGGCGAGTGGCTACACCTTC
>TRBJ1-1|NA|NA|TRBV27
CASSLYADTMNTEAFF
TGTGCCAGCAGTTTGTATGCTGATACCATGAACACTGAAGCTTTCTTT
>TRBJ2-1|TRBD2|NA|TRBV7-2
CASSSTSGAGDEQFF
TGTGCCAGCAGCTCGACTAGCGGGGCCGGGGATGAGCAGTTCTTC
>TRBJ1-5|NA|NA|TRBV19
CASSIDRYNQPQHF
TGTGCCAGTAGTATAGACAGATACAATCAGCCCCAGCATTTT
>TRBJ1-3|NA|NA|TRBV24-1
CATSDGRRTPNTIYF
TGTGCCACCAGTGATGGAAGGCGAACCCCAAACACCATATATTTT
>TRBJ2-5|TRBD1|NA|TRBV7-2
CASSQFPGQGETQYF
TGTGCCAGCAGCCAATTTCCGGGACAGGGCGAGACCCAGTACTTC
>TRBJ2-1|TRBD1|NA|TRBV18
CASSPDRGDEQFF
TGTGCCAGCTCACCGGACAGGGGAGATGAGCAGTTCTTC
>TRBJ1-1|NA|NA|TRBV25-1
CASSDDTLNTEAFF
TGTGCCAGCAGTGATGACACCTTGAACACTGAAGCTTTCTTT
>TRBJ2-1|NA|NA|TRBV21-1
CASSKTPTGPFSYNEQFF
TGTGCCAGCAGCAAAACACCGACAGGCCCTTTTTCCTACAATGAGCAGTTCTTC
>TRBJ1-5|NA|NA|TRBV6-5
CASKAGRNQPQHF
TGTGCCAGCAAGGCAGGGAGGAATCAGCCCCAGCATTTT
>TRBJ2-7|NA|NA|TRBV5-1
CASSLGGPYEQYF
TGCGCCAGCAGCTTGGGTGGGCCGTACGAGCAGTACTTC
>TRBJ1-5|NA|NA|TRBV19
CASSIRGQPQHF
TGTGCCAGTAGTATACGTGGTCAGCCCCAGCATTTT
>TRBJ2-2|NA|NA|TRBV24-1
CATSDRAHTGELFF
TGTGCCACCAGTGACAGGGCCCACACCGGGGAGCTGTTTTTT
>TRBJ1-2|NA|once|TRBV6-5
CASSYTPVYGYTF
TGTGCCAGCAGTTACACGCCAGTCTATGGCTACACCTTC
>TRBJ1-6|NA|NA|TRBV6-2/TRBV6-3
CASSSQLPTGVNSPLHF
TGTGCCAGCAGTTCACAACTCCCAACAGGAGTTAATTCACCCCTCCACTTT
>TRBJ1-6|NA|NA|TRBV5-1
CASSLESSSPLHF
TGCGCCAGCAGCTTGGAAAGCAGCTCACCCCTCCACTTT
>TRBJ2-3|TRBD1|NA|TRBV4-1
CASSQDLGTGEYF
TGCGCCAGCAGCCAAGATCTGGGGACAGGGGAGTATTTT
>TRBJ2-3|NA|few|TRBV15
CATSRTTEFSAQYF
TGTGCCACCAGCAGGACCACTGAATTCTCGGCGCAGTATTTT
>TRBJ2-5|NA|NA|TRBV7-8
CATRGKPQETQYF
TGTGCCACCCGAGGGAAACCTCAAGAGACCCAGTACTTC
>TRBJ1-5|NA|NA|TRBV7-2
CASSLDGETQSVTQHF
TGTGCCAGCAGCTTAGACGGCGAAACGCAATCAGTAACCCAGCATTTT
>TRBJ2-1|TRBD2|NA|TRBV5-1
CASTPGLAGDNEQFF
TGCGCCAGCACCCCGGGACTAGCGGGTGACAATGAGCAGTTCTTC
>TRBJ1-3|NA|few|TRBV14
CASSQVGNTIYF
TGTGCCAGCAGCCAAGTTGGAAACACCATATATTTT
>TRBJ2-1|NA|NA|TRBV5-1
CASSLTGGSYNEQFF
TGCGCCAGCAGCTTGACGGGTGGCTCCTACAATGAGCAGTTCTTC
>TRBJ1-2|NA|NA|TRBV7-2
CASSLGGAEVFGYTF
TGTGCCAGCAGCTTGGGGGGCGCGGAAGTATTCGGCTACACCTTC
>TRBJ2-2|NA|few|TRBV21-1
CASSKWDTGELFF
TGTGCCAGCAGCAAATGGGACACCGGGGAGCTGTTTTTT
>TRBJ1-1|NA|NA|TRBV7-2
CASSLGGWGSTEAFF
TGTGCCAGCAGCTTAGGGGGTTGGGGTAGTACTGAAGCTTTCTTT
>TRBJ1-1|TRBD1|NA|TRBV5-1
CASSRSGGWDRDSNTEAFF
TGCGCCAGCAGTCGTAGTGGTGGTTGGGACAGGGACTCTAACACTGAAGCTTTCTTT
>TRBJ2-7|NA|NA|TRBV27
CASSFRQGKNEQYF
TGTGCCAGCAGTTTTAGGCAGGGAAAAAACGAGCAGTACTTC
>TRBJ2-6|NA|NA|TRBV5-1
CASSSATGANVLTF
TGCGCCAGCAGCTCGGCGACTGGGGCCAACGTCCTGACTTTC
>TRBJ1-1|TRBD1|NA|TRBV5-6
CASSWGHSGGITEAFF
TGTGCCAGCAGCTGGGGGCATTCAGGGGGCATTACTGAAGCTTTCTTT
>TRBJ1-1|NA|NA|TRBV7-8
CASSPRDSTEAFF
TGTGCCAGCAGCCCTAGGGACTCCACTGAAGCTTTCTTT
>TRBJ1-1|NA|NA|TRBV6-5
CASSYSRGTEAFF
TGTGCCAGCAGTTACTCGAGGGGCACTGAAGCTTTCTTT
>TRBJ2-3|NA|NA|TRBV2
CAAWDQSWGTDTQYF
TGTGCCGCTTGGGACCAGTCTTGGGGCACAGATACGCAGTATTTT
>TRBJ1-2|NA|NA|TRBV6-6
CASSPRREGFYGYTF
TGTGCCAGCAGTCCCCGGCGCGAGGGCTTCTATGGCTACACCTTC
>TRBJ1-6|NA|NA|TRBV21-1
CASSTRTGPRSPLHF
TGTGCCAGCAGCACCCGGACAGGTCCCCGGTCACCCCTCCACTTT